This T cell receptor beta chain was obtained from a study of early T cells in non-severe SARS-CoV-2 infection. Attachment of unique molecular identifiers was made to individual cDNA molecules. TCRdb re-called the 5' RACE reads through MiXCR, storing one row per CDR3 protein. In the table there are nearly 80,000 distinct CDR3 sequences, about 13% of which are singletons. Germline lookup yields CDR1 SGHRS and CDR2 YFSETQ. V lost 1 base to trimming and J lost 0 bases, with 8 bases between them. CDR3 length: 15 residues. The receptor's source is an adult who was a healthcare worker with PCR-confirmed SARS-CoV-2 infection or an uninfected control (not recorded which). The sample taken for sequencing was whole blood. This rearrangement joins TRBV5-1 to TRBJ2-1; no firm D call. CDR3 loop: CASSLRPGSYNEQFF. The CDR3 nucleotides read TGCGCCAGCAGCTTGAGACCCGGCTCCTACAATGAGCAGTTCTTC.